What follows is one T cell receptor beta chain and its context. Its antigen is unknown. It was by 5' RACE with UMI labels that the TRB cDNA libraries were prepared. TCRdb reprocessed the 5' RACE reads and keeps a single row for each CDR3 protein, giving no DNA. The sample totals about 150,000 distinct CDR3 sequences; its top ten clones hold roughly 0.27%. The data originate from a study of CXCR3-negative and CXCR3-positive naive CD8 T cells. Looking at the study overall: Each library gave roughly 1.6 +/- 0.3 million of some 150 million TRB reads. Study findings and constraints: Hydrophobicity was higher for TRB CDR3s found in CXCR3-positive naive cells than in CXCR3-negative naive cells. CXCR3 levels fell partly with cryopreservation; most assays relied on fresh PBMCs. Both naive subsets had comparably high diversity; memory CD8+ cells much lower.

CDR1 and CDR2 (germline): GTSNPN, SVGIG (reference sequence). The CDR3 is made up of 11 amino acids. The genes are TRBV30 and TRBJ2-5; TCRdb's D gene call, TRBD1, goes unchecked for lack of DNA. Specimen: naive CXCR3+ CD8+ T cells from blood. The subset: CD45RO-CCR7+CD27+CD95- naive CD8+ T cells expressing CXCR3 (TNR3+). This clonotype originated in a human donor in good health. Some clones in this sample may be carry-over from other donors' samples. CDR3 sequence: CAWSRGETQYF. Variable domain in full (rest from reference TRBV30 and TRBJ2-5): SQTIHQWPATLVQPVGSPLSLECTVEGTSNPNLYWYRQAAGRGLQLLFYSVGIGQISSEVPQNLSASRPQDRQFILSSKKLLLSDSGFYLCAWSRGETQYFGPGTRLLVL.